This T cell receptor beta chain stems from a study of OX40 agonist ivuxolimab in advanced cancers. Findings and limits, study-wide: CD8+ T cells showed, on average, more clonal expansion than CD4+ cells.

Germline V gene lookup returns CDR1 MDHEN and CDR2 SYDVKM. This CDR3 region has 15 residues. The ends were cut back, 1 base at V and 4 bases at J, with 13 bases in the middle. Sequencing was performed with immunoSEQ multiplex PCR; in TCRdb, only in-frame clones are kept and a portion is missing. The table records 15,000 to 25,000 clones, 83% of them present only once. By sample share, this clone is medium-sized. The antigen is not known. The specimen was CD4+ or CD8+ T cells sorted from blood, collected in a trial of the OX40 agonist ivuxolimab. This chain joins TRBV28 and TRBJ2-5; D tentatively fits TRBD1 or TRBD2 (6 bases each). This receptor was taken from an adult with an advanced solid tumor such as melanoma, head and neck, liver or kidney cancer. In DNA form, the CDR3 reads TGTGCCAGCAGTTTATACAGCGGAGGGGGAGAGACCCAGTACTTC. Translation gives CASSLYSGGGETQYF.